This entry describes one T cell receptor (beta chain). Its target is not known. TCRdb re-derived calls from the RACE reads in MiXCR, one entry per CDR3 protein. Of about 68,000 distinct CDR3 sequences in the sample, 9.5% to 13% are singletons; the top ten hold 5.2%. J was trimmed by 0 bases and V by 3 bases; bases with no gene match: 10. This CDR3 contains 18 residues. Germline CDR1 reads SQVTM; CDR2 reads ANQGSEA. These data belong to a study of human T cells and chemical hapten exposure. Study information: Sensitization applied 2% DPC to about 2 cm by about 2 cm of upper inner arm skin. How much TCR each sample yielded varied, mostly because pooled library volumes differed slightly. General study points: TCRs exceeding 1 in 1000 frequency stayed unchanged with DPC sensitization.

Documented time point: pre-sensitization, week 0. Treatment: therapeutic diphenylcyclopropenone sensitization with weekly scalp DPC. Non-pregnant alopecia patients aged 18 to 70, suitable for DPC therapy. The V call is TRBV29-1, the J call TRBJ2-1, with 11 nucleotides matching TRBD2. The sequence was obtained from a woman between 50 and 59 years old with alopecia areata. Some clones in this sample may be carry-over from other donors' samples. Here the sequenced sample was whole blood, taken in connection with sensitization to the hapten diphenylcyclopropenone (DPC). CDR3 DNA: TGCAGCGTTGAGGGTGTGACTAGCGGGACCAGCTCCTACAATGAGCAGTTCTTC. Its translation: CSVEGVTSGTSSYNEQFF.